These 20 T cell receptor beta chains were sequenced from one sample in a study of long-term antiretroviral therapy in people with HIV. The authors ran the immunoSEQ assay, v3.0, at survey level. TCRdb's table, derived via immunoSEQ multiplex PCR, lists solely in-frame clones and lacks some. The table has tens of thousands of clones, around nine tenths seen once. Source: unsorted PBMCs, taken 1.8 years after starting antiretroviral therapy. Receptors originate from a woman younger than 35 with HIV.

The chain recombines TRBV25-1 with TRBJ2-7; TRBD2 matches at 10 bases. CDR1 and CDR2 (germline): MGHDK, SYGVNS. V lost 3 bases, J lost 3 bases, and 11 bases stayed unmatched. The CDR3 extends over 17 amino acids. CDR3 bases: TGTGCCAGCAGTGACCCCGCGAGGAGCGGGGGGGTCTACGAGCAGTACTTC. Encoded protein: CASSDPARSGGVYEQYF.

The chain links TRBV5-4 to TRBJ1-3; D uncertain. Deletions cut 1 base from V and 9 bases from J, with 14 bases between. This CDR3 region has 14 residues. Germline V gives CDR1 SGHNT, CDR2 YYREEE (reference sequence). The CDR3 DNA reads TGTGCCAGCAGCTTGTGGGCGGCCCGGGGCACCATATATTTT. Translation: CASSLWAARGTIYF.

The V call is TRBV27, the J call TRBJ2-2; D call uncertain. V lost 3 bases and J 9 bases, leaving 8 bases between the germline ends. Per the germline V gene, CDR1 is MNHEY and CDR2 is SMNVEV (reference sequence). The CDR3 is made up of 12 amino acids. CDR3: CASSFQNRELFF. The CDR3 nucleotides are TGTGCCAGCAGTTTCCAAAATAGGGAGCTGTTTTTT.

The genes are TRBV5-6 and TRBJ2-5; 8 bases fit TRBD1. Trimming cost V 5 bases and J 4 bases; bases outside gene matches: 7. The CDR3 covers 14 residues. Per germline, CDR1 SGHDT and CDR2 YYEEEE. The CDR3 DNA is TGTGCCAGCAGTCGACAGGGGCGGGGAGAGACCCAGTACTTC. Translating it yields CASSRQGRGETQYF.

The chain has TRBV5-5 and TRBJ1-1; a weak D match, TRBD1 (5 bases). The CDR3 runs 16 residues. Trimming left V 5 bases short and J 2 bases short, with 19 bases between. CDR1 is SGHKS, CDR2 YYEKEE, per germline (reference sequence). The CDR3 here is CASRLSRGRLNTEAFF. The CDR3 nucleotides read TGTGCCAGCAGGTTATCGAGGGGACGGCTAAACACTGAAGCTTTCTTT.

The CDR3 region is CASAPRDPDTGELFF. In nucleotides, the CDR3 is TGTGCCAGCGCCCCCCGGGACCCCGACACCGGGGAGCTGTTTTTT. The chain carries TRBV27 and TRBJ2-2, with D possibly called TRBD1 or TRBD2 (5 bases each). Trimming took 8 bases from V and 3 from J, leaving 16 bases between them. Germline-derived CDR1 and CDR2 are MNHEY and SMNVEV (reference sequence). The CDR3 runs to 15 residues.

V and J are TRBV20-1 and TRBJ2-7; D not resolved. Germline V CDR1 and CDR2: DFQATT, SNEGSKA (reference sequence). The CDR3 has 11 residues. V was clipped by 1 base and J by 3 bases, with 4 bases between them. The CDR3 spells CSARGGYEQYF. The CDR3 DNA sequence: TGCAGTGCTAGAGGCGGCTACGAGCAGTACTTC.

CDR3: CASSLINYGYTF. In DNA, the CDR3 is TGTGCCAGCAGCCTCATTAACTATGGCTACACCTTC. J is TRBJ1-2 and V is TRBV5-6; D not certain. The CDR3 has 12 amino acids. Germline CDR1 SGHDT, CDR2 YYEEEE. The V and J ends lost 4 bases and 1 base respectively, with 5 bases between them.

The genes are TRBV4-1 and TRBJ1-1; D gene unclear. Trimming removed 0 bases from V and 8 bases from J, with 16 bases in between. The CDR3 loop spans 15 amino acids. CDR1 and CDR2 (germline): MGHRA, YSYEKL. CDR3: CASSQEERALREAFF. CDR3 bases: TGCGCCAGCAGCCAAGAAGAGCGGGCCCTCCGAGAAGCTTTCTTT.

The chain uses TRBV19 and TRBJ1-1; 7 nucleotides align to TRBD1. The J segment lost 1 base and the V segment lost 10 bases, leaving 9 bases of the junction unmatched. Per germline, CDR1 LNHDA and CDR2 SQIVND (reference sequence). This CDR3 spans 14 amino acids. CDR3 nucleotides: TGTGCCACCGAGACAGGGCGTGGGAACACTGAAGCTTTCTTT. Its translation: CATETGRGNTEAFF.

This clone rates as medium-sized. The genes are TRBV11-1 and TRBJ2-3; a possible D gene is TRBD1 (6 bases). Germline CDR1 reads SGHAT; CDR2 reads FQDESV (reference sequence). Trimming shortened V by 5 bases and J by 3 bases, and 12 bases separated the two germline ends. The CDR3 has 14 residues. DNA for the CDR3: TGTGCCAGCAGCCAGGGGTGGGGAACAGATACGCAGTATTTT. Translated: CASSQGWGTDTQYF.

The DNA of the CDR3 is TGTGCCAGCAGCTCACGGACAGGGAACGAGCAGTACTTC. Translating gives CASSSRTGNEQYF. This chain uses TRBV7-3 with TRBJ2-7, with 8 bases matching TRBD1. The V and J ends lost 4 bases and 5 bases, in that order; junction bases with no gene match: 4. The CDR3 extends over 13 amino acids. CDR1 and CDR2 (germline): SGHTA, FQGTGA.

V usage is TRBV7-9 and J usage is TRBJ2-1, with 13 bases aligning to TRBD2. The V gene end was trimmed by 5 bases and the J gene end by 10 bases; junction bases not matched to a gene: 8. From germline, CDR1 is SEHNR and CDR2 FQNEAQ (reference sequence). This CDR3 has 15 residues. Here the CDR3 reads CASSLPGLAGDEQFF. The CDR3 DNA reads TGTGCCAGCAGCCTCCCCGGACTAGCGGGAGACGAGCAGTTCTTC.

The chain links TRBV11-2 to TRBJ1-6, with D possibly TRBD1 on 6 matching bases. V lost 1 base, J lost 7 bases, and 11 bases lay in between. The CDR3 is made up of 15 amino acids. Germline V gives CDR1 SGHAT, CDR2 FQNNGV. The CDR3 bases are TGTGCCAGCAGCTTAGTGTCAGGGGCGAATTCACCCCTCCACTTT. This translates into CASSLVSGANSPLHF.

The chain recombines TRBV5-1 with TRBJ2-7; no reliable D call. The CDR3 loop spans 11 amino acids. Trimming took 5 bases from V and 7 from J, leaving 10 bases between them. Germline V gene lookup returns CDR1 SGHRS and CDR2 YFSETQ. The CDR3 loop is CASRSMGEQYF. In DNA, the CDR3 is TGCGCCAGCAGAAGCATGGGAGAGCAGTACTTC.

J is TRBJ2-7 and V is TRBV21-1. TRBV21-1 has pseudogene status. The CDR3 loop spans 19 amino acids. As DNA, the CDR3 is TGTGCCAGCAGCAAAGCTATGGTTTCACTACACAGCAAACACTACGAGCAGTACTTC. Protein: CASSKAMVSLHSKHYEQYF.

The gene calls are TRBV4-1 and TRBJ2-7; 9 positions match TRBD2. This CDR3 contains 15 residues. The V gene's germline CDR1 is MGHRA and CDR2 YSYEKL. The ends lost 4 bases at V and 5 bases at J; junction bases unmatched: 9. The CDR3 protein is CASSPARGRDHEQYF. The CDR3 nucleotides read TGCGCCAGCAGCCCCGCCCGCGGGAGGGACCACGAGCAGTACTTC.

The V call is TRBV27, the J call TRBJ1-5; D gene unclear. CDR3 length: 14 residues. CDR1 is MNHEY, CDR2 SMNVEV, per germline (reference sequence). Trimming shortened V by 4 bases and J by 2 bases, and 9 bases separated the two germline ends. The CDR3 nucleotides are TGTGCCAGCAGTTACGACGGGCGCAATCAGCCCCAGCATTTT. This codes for CASSYDGRNQPQHF.

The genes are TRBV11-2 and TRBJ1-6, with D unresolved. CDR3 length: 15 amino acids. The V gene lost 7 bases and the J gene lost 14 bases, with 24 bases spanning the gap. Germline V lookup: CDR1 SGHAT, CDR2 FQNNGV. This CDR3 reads CASTPGRRTGLALHF. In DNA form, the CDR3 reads TGTGCCAGCACCCCCGGAAGACGGACCGGTCTGGCCCTCCACTTT.

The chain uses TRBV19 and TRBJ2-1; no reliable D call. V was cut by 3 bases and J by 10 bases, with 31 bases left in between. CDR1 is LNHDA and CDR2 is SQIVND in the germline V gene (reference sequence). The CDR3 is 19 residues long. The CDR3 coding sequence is TGTGCCAGTAGTATCAGAATGACTTCCCAGGTGCCCACACAACGGGAGCAGTTCTTC. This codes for CASSIRMTSQVPTQREQFF.